Below, 15 T cell receptor beta chains from the same sample are listed, as sequenced in a study of blood T cells in healthy people across ages. Primers used in a second PCR of about 7 to 12 cycles were a sample-barcoded 5' primer and a J-beta primer mix. Using its own MiXCR run on the 5' RACE reads, TCRdb lists one record per CDR3 protein. The sample comprises 600,000 or so distinct CDR3 sequences, around a fifth of which are singletons, and roughly 3.9% rests with the top ten. What was sequenced was blood. These receptors all stem from a man aged 70 or older in good health.

There are a few counts of this clonotype. The chain couples TRBV20-1 to TRBJ2-7; D is unresolved. Trimming took 0 bases from V and 0 from J, leaving 9 bases between them. The germline V gene has CDR1 DFQATT and CDR2 SNEGSKA (reference sequence). This CDR3 is 14 amino acids long. This chain's CDR3 is CSARDLSGSYEQYF. In DNA, the CDR3 is TGCAGTGCTAGAGATCTGTCCGGCTCCTACGAGCAGTACTTC.

This clonotype appeared a few times. V and J are TRBV29-1 and TRBJ1-2; D unresolved. Between the trimmed V and J ends, which lost 1 base and 4 bases, there was a span of 10 bases. CDR1 is SQVTM, CDR2 ANQGSEA, per germline. This CDR3 spans 13 amino acids. The CDR3 sequence is CSVEAGHPYGYTF. The CDR3 DNA follows: TGCAGCGTTGAAGCTGGGCATCCCTATGGCTACACCTTC.

This clonotype was seen a handful of times. The chain is built from TRBV19 and TRBJ2-3; TRBD1 might be the D (7 bases). Germline values: CDR1 LNHDA, CDR2 SQIVND (reference sequence). This CDR3 comprises 15 residues. Trimming shortened V by 7 bases and J by 1 base, and 15 bases separated the two germline ends. The DNA for the CDR3 is TGTGCCAGTAATCAACAGGGGACTGGCACAGATACGCAGTATTTT. This gives the protein CASNQQGTGTDTQYF.

This clonotype was observed a handful of times. Lacking the conserved final phenylalanine or tryptophan, this CDR3 likely reflects a read error. The gene calls are TRBV6-1 and TRBJ1-6, with D possibly being TRBD1 (5 bases). The CDR3 sequence is 13 residues long. V was cut by 6 bases and J by 13 bases, with 16 bases left in between. CDR1 MNHNS and CDR2 SASEGT come from the germline V gene. The CDR3 here is CASRGTSQSPLHL. CDR3 DNA sequence: TGTGCCAGCAGGGGGACTTCACAGTCCCCCCTCCACCTT.

This chain uses TRBV7-4 with TRBJ1-3, with D possibly matching TRBD1 (5 bases). Germline lookup yields CDR1 SGHVT and CDR2 SQSDAQ. CDR3 length equals 16 residues. Between the trimmed V and J ends, which lost 5 bases and 0 bases, there was a span of 14 bases. CDR3 bases: TGTGCCAGCAGCCAGCCGGGACGGCGCTCTGGAAACACCATATATTTT. It encodes CASSQPGRRSGNTIYF.

This clonotype was detected ten times or more. The V and J genes are TRBV18 and TRBJ2-2, with TRBD2 identical over 12 bases. This CDR3 contains 12 residues. Per germline, CDR1 KGHSH and CDR2 LQKENI. Trimming at V came to 11 bases and at J to 5 bases, leaving 0 bases not matched to a gene. The CDR3 loop is CAGTSGTGELFF. The CDR3 coding sequence is TGTGCCGGGACTAGCGGGACCGGGGAGCTGTTTTTT.

The chain links TRBV2 to TRBJ2-2, with D perhaps matching TRBD2 (7 bases). The CDR3 covers 15 residues. CDR1 is SNHLY, CDR2 FYNNEI, per germline. V lost 6 bases to trimming and J lost 3 bases, with 14 bases between them. The CDR3: CASSLRGGYTGELFF. The CDR3 region has the DNA TGTGCCAGCAGCCTAAGGGGGGGGTACACCGGGGAGCTGTTTTTT.

This chain uses TRBV9 with TRBJ2-1; possibly TRBD1 for D (5 bases). The CDR3 is 15 amino acids. Germline CDR1 reads SGDLS; CDR2 reads YYNGEE. Between the trimmed V and J ends, which lost 1 base and 7 bases, there was a span of 15 bases. This CDR3 reads CASSVLDAGHNEQFF. CDR3 DNA: TGTGCCAGCAGCGTACTGGACGCAGGACATAATGAGCAGTTCTTC.

This clonotype was detected a few times. The gene calls are TRBV7-8 and TRBJ1-6, with D unclear. V dropped 2 bases and J dropped 9 bases, with 17 bases sitting between them. CDR3 size: 16 residues. Germline CDR1 and CDR2: SGHVS and FQNEAQ. The CDR3 sequence: CASSLILGKNSSPLHF. CDR3 DNA: TGTGCCAGCAGCTTAATTTTAGGGAAGAATTCTTCACCCCTCCACTTT.

The chain is built from TRBV20-1 and TRBJ2-2, with unresolved D. With 4 bases removed from V and 0 bases from J, the gap between germline ends came to 12 bases. Germline CDR1 reads DFQATT; CDR2 reads SNEGSKA (reference sequence). CDR3 length equals 15 residues. CDR3 in DNA: TGCAGTGCTAATCAGGCGAGTCCGAACACCGGGGAGCTGTTTTTT. It encodes CSANQASPNTGELFF.

This clonotype has just a few counts. The CDR3 DNA follows: TGTGCCAGCAGCTTGCCAGAGGCTGGGGCCAACGTCCTGACTTTC. This translates into CASSLPEAGANVLTF. The V call is TRBV5-6, the J call TRBJ2-6; D gene unclear. Deletions cut 1 base from V and 2 bases from J, with 7 bases between. CDR1 and CDR2 from the germline V gene are SGHDT and YYEEEE. CDR3 length equals 15 residues.

This rearrangement joins TRBV24-1 to TRBJ2-7; 11 bases are a match to TRBD2. Germline CDR1 and CDR2: KGHDR and SFDVKD. V lost 4 bases to trimming and J lost 6 bases; unmatched junction nucleotides: 7. The CDR3 loop spans 15 amino acids. DNA for the CDR3: TGTGCCACCAGTGACCCCGGAGGGACTAGCGGCGAGCAGTACTTC. Translation gives CATSDPGGTSGEQYF.

This clonotype has only a few counts. The CDR3 DNA sequence: TGCGCCAGCAGTGAGTCGAGGGCAGGACCCACCGGGGAGCTGTTTTTT. Its protein product is CASSESRAGPTGELFF. The chain uses TRBV10-2 and TRBJ2-2, with TRBD2 as a possible D gene (5 bases). The germline CDR1 and CDR2 sequences are WSHSY and SAAADI. There are 16 residues in the CDR3. V was shortened by 0 bases and J by 4 bases, with 12 bases between the two germline ends.

In the case of this clonotype: One junction end disagrees with the germline gene, perhaps due to a read error. The rearrangement uses TRBV2 and TRBJ1-4; a weak D match, TRBD1 (6 bases). Germline assignment: CDR1 SNHLY and CDR2 FYNNEI. There are 12 residues in the CDR3. The CDR3 sequence is CASSHRVEKQFF. The CDR3 DNA sequence: TGTGCCAGCAGCCACAGGGTCGAAAAACAGTTTTTT. Supplemented by reference TRBV2 and TRBJ1-4, the full variable domain reads EPEVTQTPSHQVTQMGQEVILRCVPISNHLYFYWYRQILGQKVEFLVSFYNNEISEKSEIFDDQFSVERPDGSNFTLKIRSTKLEDSAMYFCASSHRVEKQFFGSGTQLSVL.

This clonotype was observed a handful of times. This rearrangement joins TRBV5-4 to TRBJ2-7; the D gene is possibly TRBD1 (6 bases). CDR3 length: 15 residues. Trimming removed 0 bases from V and 3 bases from J, with 13 bases in between. Germline V gives CDR1 SGHNT, CDR2 YYREEE (reference sequence). CDR3 coding DNA: TGTGCCAGCAGCTTGGTGGGGGCAGGACACTACGAGCAGTACTTC. Translating gives CASSLVGAGHYEQYF.